Each of the 18 T cell receptor beta chains below was sequenced from the same sample in a study of PD-1 blockade in classical Hodgkin lymphoma. Assay: immunoSEQ multiplex PCR; the TCRdb copy retains only in-frame clones and omits some. The sample lists approximately 100,000 clones, about 89% seen once, with about 6.4% in the top ten. Relapses following autologous stem cell transplantation were seen in all patients, with brentuximab vedotin exposure varying. Specimen: peripheral blood mononuclear cells (PBMCs), collected before the second cycle of nivolumab. Receptors originate from a human donor with classical Hodgkin lymphoma.

This sequence joins TRBV2 and TRBJ1-4, with TRBD1 matching over 10 bases. This CDR3 region has 16 residues. Germline V gives CDR1 SNHLY, CDR2 FYNNEI. Trimming cost V 8 bases and J 0 bases; bases outside gene matches: 6. The CDR3 reads CASQGQGYATNEKLFF. The CDR3 region has the DNA TGTGCCAGCCAGGGACAGGGGTATGCAACTAATGAAAAACTGTTTTTT. The whole variable domain, remainder taken from reference TRBV2 and TRBJ1-4, is EPEVTQTPSHQVTQMGQEVILRCVPISNHLYFYWYRQILGQKVEFLVSFYNNEISEKSEIFDDQFSVERPDGSNFTLKIRSTKLEDSAMYFCASQGQGYATNEKLFFGSGTQLSVL.

This chain links TRBV28 with TRBJ1-1; D uncertain. V was cut by 8 bases and J by 2 bases, with 9 bases left in between. CDR1 is MDHEN, CDR2 SYDVKM, per germline. This CDR3 has 12 residues. This CDR3 reads CASLRVNTEAFF. Here the CDR3 DNA reads TGTGCCAGCTTGAGGGTAAACACTGAAGCTTTCTTT.

This chain links TRBV5-8 with TRBJ1-1; D remains unclear. CDR1 and CDR2 (germline): SGHTS, YDEGEE. There are 11 residues in the CDR3. The V end lost 1 base, the J end lost 5 bases, and 3 bases lay between the germline ends. Written as DNA, the CDR3 is TGTGCCAGCAGCTTGCAGACTGAAGCTTTCTTT. Translating it yields CASSLQTEAFF.

The rearrangement uses TRBV4-2 and TRBJ1-2; 11 positions match TRBD1. Per germline, CDR1 LGHNA and CDR2 YNFKEQ. This CDR3 is 14 amino acids long. J gave up 5 bases and V 4 bases, and 3 bases lay outside the gene matches. The CDR3 nucleotides read TGTGCCAGCAGCCCGGACAGGGGGCGTTATGGCTACACCTTC. As protein: CASSPDRGRYGYTF.

This chain links TRBV27 with TRBJ2-7; D call uncertain. The CDR3 length is 13 residues. V was shortened by 4 bases and J by 2 bases, with 9 bases between the two germline ends. CDR1 and CDR2 (germline): MNHEY, SMNVEV (reference sequence). The CDR3 spells CASSSGQTYEQYF. The CDR3 bases are TGTGCCAGCAGTTCCGGCCAGACCTACGAGCAGTACTTC.

J is TRBJ2-5 and V is TRBV30; either TRBD1 or TRBD2 may fit D (6 bases each). V was cut by 0 bases and J by 5 bases, with 19 bases left in between. The CDR3 runs 16 residues. CDR1 and CDR2 from the germline V gene are GTSNPN and SVGIG (reference sequence). CDR3 in amino acids: CAWSVLTGGGYETQYF. As DNA, the CDR3 is TGTGCCTGGAGTGTACTCACAGGAGGGGGGTACGAGACCCAGTACTTC.

The chain links TRBV6-6 to TRBJ2-1; 11 bases map to TRBD2. V lost 6 bases, J lost 9 bases, and 13 bases stayed unmatched. The length of the CDR3 is 16 residues. The V gene's germline CDR1 is MNHNY and CDR2 SVGAGI (reference sequence). DNA for the CDR3: TGTGCCAGCAGCCTAACCTATAGCGGGGGGGCCTCTGAGCAGTTCTTC. Its translation: CASSLTYSGGASEQFF.

This clone came up a few times. The chain is built from TRBV15 and TRBJ2-5, with 8 bases aligning to TRBD2. The CDR3 contains 18 residues. The germline CDR1 and CDR2 sequences are LNHNV and YYDKDF (reference sequence). Trimming at V came to 0 bases and at J to 4 bases, leaving 13 bases not matched to a gene. The CDR3 sequence: CATSRDPVVAGNRETQYF. The CDR3 nucleotides read TGTGCCACCAGCAGAGATCCTGTGGTAGCGGGGAACAGAGAGACCCAGTACTTC.

The chain is built from TRBV19 and TRBJ2-7, with 8 bases identical to TRBD1. With 8 bases clipped from V and 3 bases from J, the junction kept 9 bases outside the gene matches. Germline V CDR1 and CDR2: LNHDA, SQIVND (reference sequence). The CDR3 loop spans 14 amino acids. The CDR3 reads CASRGQGGGYEQYF. The CDR3 region has the DNA TGTGCCAGTCGCGGACAGGGTGGAGGCTACGAGCAGTACTTC.

The chain is built from TRBV27 and TRBJ2-7; 10 bases are shared with TRBD1. The V gene end was trimmed by 2 bases and the J gene end by 10 bases; junction bases not matched to a gene: 8. The CDR3 has 14 residues. Germline values: CDR1 MNHEY, CDR2 SMNVEV (reference sequence). For the CDR3, the DNA is TGTGCCAGCAGTTTAGGGGACAGGGGTCTGAACCAGTACTTC. Translating gives CASSLGDRGLNQYF.

The genes are TRBV27 and TRBJ1-2; D not resolved. CDR1 and CDR2 (germline): MNHEY, SMNVEV (reference sequence). The CDR3 length is 13 residues. Trimming shortened V by 3 bases and J by 6 bases, and 11 bases separated the two germline ends. The CDR3 sequence: CASSFDGRDGYTF. The CDR3 DNA reads as TGTGCCAGCAGTTTTGACGGTCGGGATGGCTACACCTTC.

V and J are TRBV5-6 and TRBJ2-1, with TRBD1 matching over 7 bases. Germline V CDR1 and CDR2: SGHDT, YYEEEE. V gave up 4 bases and J gave up 0 bases; unmatched junction bases: 4. This CDR3 contains 15 residues. CDR3: CASSPDRSSYNEQFF. Here the CDR3 DNA reads TGTGCCAGCAGCCCGGACAGGAGCTCCTACAATGAGCAGTTCTTC.

The CDR3 DNA is TGTGCCAGCAGCCAAGATTCCGTAGAGAGGTATGGCTACACCTTC. It specifies CASSQDSVERYGYTF. The chain carries TRBV4-2 and TRBJ1-2; D not certain. Germline-derived CDR1 and CDR2 are LGHNA and YNFKEQ. Trimming removed 0 bases from V and 5 bases from J, with 13 bases in between. This CDR3 region has 15 residues.

The V call is TRBV18, the J call TRBJ2-1, with unresolved D. The CDR3 contains 11 residues. Germline V CDR1 and CDR2: KGHSH, LQKENI. Trimming took off 3 bases at V and 6 bases at J, with 3 bases between the two ends. CDR3 DNA sequence: TGTGCCAGCTCACCCGTCAATGAGCAGTTCTTC. This translates into CASSPVNEQFF.

This chain links TRBV2 with TRBJ2-7; 9 bases line up with TRBD2. The CDR3 loop spans 16 amino acids. Per germline, CDR1 SNHLY and CDR2 FYNNEI. V shed 1 base and J 2 bases; nucleotides not matched to a gene: 6. CDR3: CASSEGLAGIPYEQYF. DNA for the CDR3: TGTGCCAGCAGTGAAGGGCTAGCGGGGATTCCCTACGAGCAGTACTTC.

This sequence joins TRBV27 and TRBJ2-7; a possible D gene is TRBD1 (7 bases). The germline gives CDR1 MNHEY, CDR2 SMNVEV (reference sequence). Trimming stripped 0 bases from V and 2 bases from J, with 14 bases between. The CDR3 has 16 amino acids. The CDR3 coding sequence is TGTGCCAGCAGTTTATCGCAGCAGGGGGGAACCTACGAGCAGTACTTC. This sequence encodes CASSLSQQGGTYEQYF.

This chain links TRBV28 with TRBJ1-1; D is undetermined. The CDR3 is 16 residues long. The V gene's germline CDR1 is MDHEN and CDR2 SYDVKM. Trimming took 2 bases from V and 1 from J, leaving 14 bases between them. The chain's CDR3 is CASSLVTASANTEAFF. The CDR3 nucleotides are TGTGCCAGCAGTTTAGTCACTGCGTCAGCGAACACTGAAGCTTTCTTT.

The chain links TRBV7-8 to TRBJ2-5; 9 bases align to TRBD1. The CDR3 runs 18 residues. The ends lost 7 bases at V and 5 bases at J; junction bases unmatched: 20. Germline assignment: CDR1 SGHVS and CDR2 FQNEAQ. CDR3 loop: CASTKCSGTGRPWETQYF. DNA for the CDR3: TGTGCCAGCACCAAATGTTCCGGGACAGGGAGACCTTGGGAGACCCAGTACTTC.